The sequence of this T cell receptor (beta chain) was determined in a study of identical twins. Study-wide points: Insertions were reduced in abundant cord blood beta clonotypes but not in memory repertoires.

Unique molecular identifiers were present on cDNA, and template switching added a universal primer site. One entry per CDR3 protein, called by TCRdb with MiXCR from the 5' RACE reads. The data contain some 710,000 distinct CDR3 sequences, around 5.7% of them singletons. As regards this clonotype: Its matching antigen is unknown.

The V gene end was trimmed by 7 bases and the J gene end by 1 base; junction bases not matched to a gene: 4. CDR1 and CDR2 (germline): SNHLY, FYNNEI. The CDR3 has 14 amino acids. The receptor comes from a man younger than 35 in good health. The V call is TRBV2, the J call TRBJ1-1, with 9 bases identical to TRBD1. Specimen: naive T cells sorted from blood. The CDR3 reads CASKATGGNTEAFF. The CDR3 DNA reads as TGTGCCAGCAAGGCGACAGGGGGGAACACTGAAGCTTTCTTT.